The 29 T cell receptor beta chains listed next were all sequenced from one sample in a study of T cells in localized non-small cell lung cancer. Assay used: immunoSEQ multiplex PCR; TCRdb lists only in-frame clones, some missing. The sample has about 40,000 clones, roughly 90% seen once. Sequencing used PBMCs, obtained before any cancer treatment. These TCRs come from a woman aged 40-69 years with stage II lung adenocarcinoma.

The count of this clone is one. The V call is TRBV28, the J call TRBJ1-1; the match to TRBD1 covers 7 bases. Losses at the gene ends were 2 bases for V and 12 bases for J; bases not matched to a gene: 6. This CDR3 has 12 amino acids. The V gene's germline CDR1 is MDHEN and CDR2 SYDVKM. DNA for the CDR3: TGTGCCAGCAGTTTACAGGCAGGGGGACCTTTCTTT. It codes for CASSLQAGGPFF. Combining the CDR3 with reference TRBV28 and TRBJ1-1 gives the whole variable domain DVKVTQSSRYLVKRTGEKVFLECVQDMDHENMFWYRQDPGLGLRLIYFSYDVKMKEKGDIPEGYSVSREKKERFSLILESASTNQTSMYLCASSLQAGGPFFGQGTRLTVV.

The chain has TRBV7-7 and TRBJ2-3, with D uncertain. The CDR3 totals 12 residues. Trimming pared 5 bases from V and 5 bases from J, leaving 8 bases between. CDR1 and CDR2 (germline): SSHAT, FNYEAQ (reference sequence). The CDR3 coding sequence is TGTGCCAGCAGCCTTAAAGGAGATACGCAGTATTTT. It codes for CASSLKGDTQYF.

The CDR3 loop is CASRVDRGGGNTIYF. DNA of the CDR3: TGTGCCAGCAGAGTTGACAGGGGTGGTGGAAACACCATATATTTT. The chain has TRBV6-1 and TRBJ1-3, with TRBD1 identical over 8 bases. V lost 6 bases to trimming and J lost 3 bases; unmatched junction nucleotides: 7. In germline, CDR1 is MNHNS, CDR2 SASEGT. This CDR3 region has 15 residues.

The genes are TRBV6-5 and TRBJ1-5, with TRBD1 matching 8 bases. Germline V gene lookup returns CDR1 MNHEY and CDR2 SVGAGI. The length of the CDR3 is 15 residues. V lost 0 bases and J lost 2; bases outside the gene matches: 0. The CDR3 sequence is CASSYSQGGNQPQHF. For the CDR3, the DNA is TGTGCCAGCAGTTACTCACAGGGGGGCAATCAGCCCCAGCATTTT.

DNA of the CDR3: TGTGCCAGCTCAGTTTTCCCCATGAACACTGAAGCTTTCTTT. Its protein is CASSVFPMNTEAFF. V and J are TRBV18 and TRBJ1-1; D unresolved. Germline V gene lookup returns CDR1 KGHSH and CDR2 LQKENI. The length of the CDR3 is 14 residues. V lost 5 bases and J lost 0, with 10 bases in between.

This chain connects TRBV10-1 to TRBJ2-5, with TRBD1 matching 9 bases. The CDR3 loop spans 15 amino acids. Trimming at V came to 6 bases and at J to 3 bases, leaving 8 bases not matched to a gene. Per germline, CDR1 WNHNN and CDR2 SYGVQD (reference sequence). DNA of the CDR3: TGCGCCAGCAGCCAGGGGGGACAGGGAGAAGAGACCCAGTACTTC. Translating gives CASSQGGQGEETQYF.

V gene TRBV2 combines with J gene TRBJ2-2, with TRBD1 matching 11 bases. V was pared by 6 bases and J by 1 base, with 1 base of the junction left unmatched. In germline, CDR1 is SNHLY, CDR2 FYNNEI. This CDR3 comprises 15 residues. This chain's CDR3 is CASSGTGGNTGELFF. CDR3 nucleotides: TGTGCCAGCAGCGGGACAGGGGGGAACACCGGGGAGCTGTTTTTT.

The V and J genes are TRBV28 and TRBJ1-4, with D hard to call. This CDR3 comprises 14 residues. CDR1 is MDHEN and CDR2 is SYDVKM in the germline V gene. The ends were cut back, 2 bases at V and 0 bases at J, with 4 bases in the middle. CDR3 in DNA: TGTGCCAGCAGTTTAGGTGCAACTAATGAAAAACTGTTTTTT. It codes for CASSLGATNEKLFF.

This chain connects TRBV25-1 to TRBJ1-5; the D is unclear. Trimming left V 2 bases short and J 0 bases short, with 11 bases between. CDR1 and CDR2 from the germline V gene are MGHDK and SYGVNS. This CDR3 region has 16 residues. Written as DNA, the CDR3 is TGTGCCAGCAGTGAAGGGTTACTCAATAGCAATCAGCCCCAGCATTTT. It specifies CASSEGLLNSNQPQHF.

This chain links TRBV2 with TRBJ1-5; 11 nucleotides line up with TRBD1. This CDR3 has 14 amino acids. Germline CDR1 is SNHLY and CDR2 is FYNNEI. The V segment lost 6 bases and the J segment 5 bases; nucleotides outside the gene matches: 3. The CDR3 DNA reads TGTGCCAGCAGCGGGACAGGGGGTCATCAGCCCCAGCATTTT. It translates to CASSGTGGHQPQHF.

V usage is TRBV6-5 and J usage is TRBJ1-1; unclear D gene. This CDR3 has 12 amino acids. V was clipped by 2 bases and J by 1 base, with 2 bases between them. Germline CDR1 reads MNHEY; CDR2 reads SVGAGI. For the CDR3, the DNA is TGTGCCAGCAGTTACCCGAACACTGAAGCTTTCTTT. Translated, it gives CASSYPNTEAFF.

The chain uses TRBV20-1 and TRBJ2-3; D ambiguous. CDR3 size: 11 residues. The germline gives CDR1 DFQATT, CDR2 SNEGSKA (reference sequence). V shed 2 bases and J shed 6 bases, with 6 bases lying between them. CDR3 DNA: TGCAGTGCTAGAATCCCGGATACGCAGTATTTT. Encoded protein: CSARIPDTQYF.

This chain joins TRBV9 and TRBJ1-1, with D hard to call. V was clipped by 2 bases and J by 0 bases, with 2 bases between them. This CDR3 region has 12 residues. Germline V gene lookup returns CDR1 SGDLS and CDR2 YYNGEE. The CDR3: CASSVMNTEAFF. Written as DNA, the CDR3 is TGTGCCAGCAGCGTCATGAACACTGAAGCTTTCTTT.

This chain joins TRBV5-1 and TRBJ2-5; 7 nucleotides agree with TRBD1. CDR1 and CDR2 (germline): SGHRS, YFSETQ. Losses at the gene ends were 6 bases for V and 4 bases for J; bases not matched to a gene: 12. This CDR3 is 15 amino acids long. Here the CDR3 DNA reads TGCGCCAGCACCCCAACCCCCTCAGGGGGAGAGACCCAGTACTTC. Encoded protein: CASTPTPSGGETQYF.

V gene TRBV18 combines with J gene TRBJ2-7; D possibly corresponds to TRBD1 (6 bases). This CDR3 is 14 amino acids long. Trimming cost V 3 bases and J 6 bases, with 15 bases left between them. CDR1 is KGHSH, CDR2 LQKENI, per germline. Here the CDR3 DNA reads TGTGCCAGCTCACCTACTTCTCAGGGGAGCGAGCAGTACTTC. It codes for CASSPTSQGSEQYF.

This CDR3 is CASKTGTATYEQYF. CDR3 sequence (DNA): TGTGCCAGCAAGACCGGGACAGCCACCTACGAGCAGTACTTC. The chain joins TRBV2 to TRBJ2-7, with 7 positions matching TRBD1. Germline V CDR1 and CDR2: SNHLY, FYNNEI. The CDR3 spans 14 residues. Trimming cost V 7 bases and J 2 bases; bases outside gene matches: 8.

The chain uses TRBV15 and TRBJ2-5; 14 positions match TRBD2. Trimming took 9 bases from V and 2 from J; bases not matched to a gene: 5. The germline V gene has CDR1 LNHNV and CDR2 YYDKDF (reference sequence). The CDR3 runs 15 residues. CDR3: CATGTSGGLQETQYF. CDR3 sequence (DNA): TGTGCCACTGGGACTAGCGGGGGATTACAAGAGACCCAGTACTTC.

V gene TRBV15 combines with J gene TRBJ1-4; the D gene is possibly TRBD1 (6 bases). Between the trimmed V and J ends, which lost 0 bases and 2 bases, there was a span of 13 bases. The CDR3 totals 17 residues. Germline CDR1 and CDR2: LNHNV and YYDKDF (reference sequence). CDR3 region: CATSRDWAGATNEKLFF. As DNA, the CDR3 is TGTGCCACCAGCAGAGATTGGGCAGGGGCGACTAATGAAAAACTGTTTTTT.

V and J are TRBV6-6 and TRBJ2-5; D might be TRBD1 (6 bases). The germline CDR1 and CDR2 sequences are MNHNY and SVGAGI (reference sequence). The CDR3 covers 14 residues. V was cut by 5 bases and J by 5 bases, with 15 bases left in between. The CDR3 DNA follows: TGTGCCAGCAGTGCTCCGGGACAATGGGAGACCCAGTACTTC. Its protein product is CASSAPGQWETQYF.

The chain is built from TRBV2 and TRBJ1-2; perhaps TRBD1 as D (5 bases). Germline V CDR1 and CDR2: SNHLY, FYNNEI. The CDR3 runs 15 residues. V lost 6 bases and J 4 bases, leaving 18 bases between the germline ends. CDR3: CASSLQAGSVYGYTF. Here the CDR3 DNA reads TGTGCCAGCAGCCTACAGGCGGGCAGCGTCTATGGCTACACCTTC.

This chain connects TRBV19 to TRBJ1-2; 8 bases map to TRBD1. With V trimmed by 6 bases and J by 6 bases, 21 bases remained unmatched. This CDR3 has 18 amino acids. CDR1 LNHDA and CDR2 SQIVND come from the germline V gene (reference sequence). For the CDR3, the DNA is TGTGCCAGTAGCAAATGGGGCGTCGGGCAGGGGGCGTTCGATGGCTACACCTTC. It codes for CASSKWGVGQGAFDGYTF.

This clone was seen a single time. CDR3 nucleotide sequence: TGTGCCAGCACCTCTTCCCCTGGGGCCAACGTCCTGACTTTC. Translation gives CASTSSPGANVLTF. This chain uses TRBV2 with TRBJ2-6, with D hard to call. The CDR3 totals 14 residues. The V gene's germline CDR1 is SNHLY and CDR2 FYNNEI. The V gene lost 7 bases and the J gene lost 2 bases, with 9 bases spanning the gap.

This chain joins TRBV6-5 and TRBJ2-7, with TRBD1 matching over 11 bases. J gave up 3 bases and V 4 bases, and 2 bases lay outside the gene matches. Germline loops: CDR1 MNHEY, CDR2 SVGAGI. This CDR3 region has 14 residues. CDR3 in DNA: TGTGCCAGCAGTTGGACAGGGGGCTACTACGAGCAGTACTTC. Protein product: CASSWTGGYYEQYF.

V is TRBV19 and J is TRBJ2-1, with a weak D call TRBD2 (5 bases). This CDR3 region has 15 residues. V lost 3 bases and J 2 bases, leaving 11 bases between the germline ends. Germline V gene sequence: CDR1 LNHDA, CDR2 SQIVND (reference sequence). CDR3 in amino acids: CASSILARPYNEQFF. The CDR3 region has the DNA TGTGCCAGTAGTATTTTAGCGAGGCCCTACAATGAGCAGTTCTTC.

The chain recombines TRBV2 with TRBJ2-5, with TRBD1 matching over 11 bases. The CDR3 is 15 residues long. CDR1 and CDR2 (germline): SNHLY, FYNNEI. V shed 4 bases, J shed 6 bases, and the junction held 7 bases outside the gene matches. In DNA form, the CDR3 reads TGTGCCAGCAGTGGGAGGACAGGGGGCGGGAAGACCCAGTACTTC. This gives the protein CASSGRTGGGKTQYF.

The chain links TRBV11-3 to TRBJ2-7, with 11 positions matching TRBD1. This CDR3 comprises 14 residues. With V trimmed by 4 bases and J by 7 bases, 6 bases remained unmatched. CDR1 and CDR2 (germline): SGHNT, YENEEA. The CDR3 is CASSSGTGGQEQYF. CDR3 DNA: TGTGCCAGCAGCTCGGGGACAGGGGGGCAGGAGCAGTACTTC.

This CDR3 reads CASSSEPRETQYF. CDR3 coding DNA: TGCGCCAGCAGCTCCGAACCCCGGGAGACCCAGTACTTC. The V gene is TRBV5-1, the J gene TRBJ2-5; unclear D gene. The CDR3 has 13 amino acids. With 3 bases removed from V and 5 bases from J, the gap between germline ends came to 11 bases. Germline CDR1 and CDR2: SGHRS and YFSETQ.

The chain uses TRBV6-4 and TRBJ2-1, with no clear D. V lost 0 bases and J lost 0, with 9 bases in between. Germline V gene data show CDR1 as MRHNA and CDR2 as SNTAGT. CDR3 length: 16 amino acids. The CDR3 nucleotides are TGTGCCAGCAGTGACTCGGCGGAGAGCTCCTACAATGAGCAGTTCTTC. This translates into CASSDSAESSYNEQFF.

The V and J genes are TRBV18 and TRBJ1-1, with a weak D call TRBD1 (5 bases). The CDR3 totals 15 residues. Germline V lookup: CDR1 KGHSH, CDR2 LQKENI. Trimming took off 4 bases at V and 1 base at J, with 13 bases between the two ends. DNA of the CDR3: TGTGCCAGCTCACTAAAGACAGTCCAGAACACTGAAGCTTTCTTT. The encoded protein is CASSLKTVQNTEAFF.